Below are 18 T cell receptor beta chains sequenced from a single sample in a study of T cell changes during pregnancy in multiple sclerosis. Profiled with immunoSEQ multiplex PCR; TCRdb holds only in-frame clones, not every one. The data show tens of thousands of clones, 94% seen once. Specimen: peripheral blood, collected in the second trimester of pregnancy. These receptors were obtained from a female donor in good health, enrolled as a control in a pregnancy study.

The chain combines TRBV5-1 with TRBJ2-1; the D gene is possibly TRBD2 (5 bases). V shed 1 base and J shed 5 bases, with 10 bases lying between them. The CDR3 totals 14 residues. In germline, CDR1 is SGHRS, CDR2 YFSETQ. Here the CDR3 DNA reads TGCGCCAGCAGCTTGACCGAGGGCGACAATGAGCAGTTCTTC. Amino acids: CASSLTEGDNEQFF.

The V call is TRBV30, the J call TRBJ1-4; the D gene is possibly TRBD1 (5 bases). Germline CDR1 and CDR2: GTSNPN and SVGIG (reference sequence). Deletions cut 2 bases from V and 8 bases from J, with 15 bases between. The CDR3 spans 14 residues. As DNA, the CDR3 is TGTGCCTGGAGTCCGGCCGGGGGGAGAGAAAAACTGTTTTTT. Encoded protein: CAWSPAGGREKLFF.

The J gene is TRBJ2-7, the V gene TRBV29-1; 13 bases are a match to TRBD2. The V gene's germline CDR1 is SQVTM and CDR2 ANQGSEA. J lost 7 bases, V lost 6 bases, and 3 bases had no gene match. The CDR3 runs to 12 residues. The CDR3 DNA follows: TGCAGCGTCGGGGGACTAGCGGGAGAGCAGTACTTC. The encoded protein is CSVGGLAGEQYF.

The V gene is TRBV11-2, the J gene TRBJ2-1, with 9 bases that match TRBD2. Trimming at V came to 5 bases and at J to 2 bases, leaving 4 bases not matched to a gene. From germline, CDR1 is SGHAT and CDR2 FQNNGV. The CDR3 covers 15 residues. In nucleotides, the CDR3 is TGTGCCAGCAGCCTTAGCGGGAGCCCCTACAATGAGCAGTTCTTC. It encodes CASSLSGSPYNEQFF. Filled out from reference TRBV11-2 and TRBJ2-1, the complete variable domain reads EAGVAQSPRYKIIEKRQSVAFWCNPISGHATLYWYQQILGQGPKLLIQFQNNGVVDDSQLPKDRFSAERLKGVDSTLKIQPAKLEDSAVYLCASSLSGSPYNEQFFGPGTRLTVL.

As to this clone: One end of the junction fails to match germline, which may point to a read error. DNA for the CDR3: TGTGCCAGCAGTGCTCCCGGTACAGGGTCCTCCGAGCAGTACTTC. As protein: CASSAPGTGSSEQYF. This chain connects TRBV2 to TRBJ2-7, with D possibly matching TRBD1 (6 bases). This CDR3 is 15 amino acids long. Germline V gene sequence: CDR1 SNHLY, CDR2 FYNNEI.

This chain joins TRBV19 and TRBJ2-2; 9 bases are a match to TRBD1. The CDR3 extends over 17 amino acids. Per germline, CDR1 LNHDA and CDR2 SQIVND (reference sequence). Trimming at V came to 4 bases and at J to 0 bases, leaving 6 bases not matched to a gene. The CDR3 coding sequence is TGTGCCAGTAGTAGCGGAAGACAGGGGGCGAACACCGGGGAGCTGTTTTTT. Amino acid sequence: CASSSGRQGANTGELFF.

The gene calls are TRBV9 and TRBJ2-5; 7 bases are shared with TRBD2. J was trimmed by 5 bases and V by 0 bases; bases with no gene match: 4. CDR1 and CDR2 from the germline V gene are SGDLS and YYNGEE. The CDR3 totals 14 residues. CDR3 nucleotide sequence: TGTGCCAGCAGCGTAGCCGGGGGGTGGGAGACCCAGTACTTC. As protein: CASSVAGGWETQYF.

The chain links TRBV5-1 to TRBJ1-2, with 7 bases aligning to TRBD1. V lost 4 bases, J lost 1 base, and 7 bases stayed unmatched. This CDR3 contains 15 residues. Germline CDR1 and CDR2: SGHRS and YFSETQ. The DNA of the CDR3 is TGCGCCAGCAGCGCGGGGACAGTCTTTAACTATGGCTACACCTTC. It yields the protein CASSAGTVFNYGYTF.

The V call is TRBV5-6, the J call TRBJ2-2; 12 nucleotides match TRBD2. J lost 3 bases, V lost 6 bases, and 3 bases had no gene match. The CDR3 is 15 amino acids. Germline V gene sequence: CDR1 SGHDT, CDR2 YYEEEE. This CDR3 is CASTRLAGDTGELFF. The CDR3 DNA follows: TGTGCCAGCACCCGACTAGCGGGAGACACCGGGGAGCTGTTTTTT.

The chain has TRBV6-1 and TRBJ2-1; 8 positions match TRBD1. CDR3 length: 16 residues. V lost 0 bases to trimming and J lost 9 bases; unmatched junction nucleotides: 10. Germline V CDR1 and CDR2: MNHNS, SASEGT. As DNA, the CDR3 is TGTGCCAGCAGTGAAGCGCCCGGACAGGGTTCAGCTGAGCAGTTCTTC. Its protein is CASSEAPGQGSAEQFF.

The V call is TRBV7-8, the J call TRBJ2-1, with TRBD2 matching 7 bases. The V gene end was trimmed by 1 base and the J gene end by 9 bases; junction bases not matched to a gene: 6. The CDR3 contains 14 residues. The germline V gene encodes CDR1 SGHVS and CDR2 FQNEAQ. The CDR3 DNA reads TGTGCCAGCAGCTTAGAACTAGCGTCGGGTGAGCAGTTCTTC. Translating gives CASSLELASGEQFF.

The table lists this clone with a few counts. The genes are TRBV2 and TRBJ2-3; a possible D gene is TRBD2 (6 bases). Trimming removed 6 bases from V and 0 bases from J, with 13 bases in between. The V gene's germline CDR1 is SNHLY and CDR2 FYNNEI. CDR3 length: 15 amino acids. CDR3 nucleotide sequence: TGTGCCAGCAGAGCCGGGACTCAAAGCACAGATACGCAGTATTTT. It yields the protein CASRAGTQSTDTQYF.

The chain links TRBV14 to TRBJ1-2; maybe TRBD1 (5 bases). The CDR3 consists of 16 residues. Germline V lookup: CDR1 SGHDN, CDR2 FVKESK. Between the trimmed V and J ends, which lost 4 bases and 1 base, there was a span of 16 bases. CDR3 protein: CASSPTWGGSNYGYTF. In DNA, the CDR3 is TGTGCCAGCAGCCCTACGTGGGGGGGAAGTAACTATGGCTACACCTTC.

This clone was seen once. The chain's CDR3 is CASSSTGNSGIETQYF. The CDR3 DNA reads as TGCGCCAGCAGCAGTACCGGAAATAGCGGGATAGAGACCCAGTACTTC. The chain is built from TRBV5-1 and TRBJ2-5; 8 bases fit TRBD2. V shed 4 bases, J shed 4 bases, and the junction held 12 bases outside the gene matches. Germline CDR1 is SGHRS and CDR2 is YFSETQ. The CDR3 is 16 amino acids. The variable domain in full, with the rest retrieved from reference TRBV5-1 and TRBJ2-5, is KAGVTQTPRYLIKTRGQQVTLSCSPISGHRSVSWYQQTPGQGLQFLFEYFSETQRNKGNFPGRFSGRQFSNSRSEMNVSTLELGDSALYLCASSSTGNSGIETQYFGPGTRLLVL.

This clone was seen once. The rearrangement links TRBV6-5 to TRBJ1-2, with D perhaps TRBD1 (5 bases). The germline V and J ends were trimmed by 6 bases and 8 bases, with 19 bases remaining between them. CDR1 and CDR2 (germline): MNHEY, SVGAGI. This CDR3 region has 14 residues. The CDR3 DNA sequence: TGTGCCAGCAGCCCGAAAGGGGTCGAGTCAGGCTACACCTTC. This codes for CASSPKGVESGYTF.

This chain's CDR3 is CASSLAGETDTQYF. The CDR3 coding sequence is TGTGCCAGCTCTCTAGCGGGAGAGACAGATACGCAGTATTTT. The chain carries TRBV18 and TRBJ2-3, with 10 positions matching TRBD2. Germline V gene data show CDR1 as KGHSH and CDR2 as LQKENI. V was pared by 6 bases and J by 3 bases, with 3 bases of the junction left unmatched. The CDR3 sequence is 14 residues long.

This clone is a singleton in its sample. The CDR3, as DNA: TGCGCCGGAAGCCGAGGCAGGGAGGGGGATACGCAGTATTTT. It specifies CAGSRGREGDTQYF. The genes are TRBV5-1 and TRBJ2-3, with 7 bases that match TRBD2. The ends lost 10 bases at V and 6 bases at J; junction bases unmatched: 14. Germline V gene sequence: CDR1 SGHRS, CDR2 YFSETQ. The length of the CDR3 is 14 residues.

The chain carries TRBV19 and TRBJ1-5, with D uncertain. Between the trimmed V and J ends, which lost 0 bases and 7 bases, there was a span of 10 bases. The germline CDR1 and CDR2 sequences are LNHDA and SQIVND (reference sequence). This CDR3 is 14 amino acids long. In DNA, the CDR3 is TGTGCCAGTAGTATAGAGGAGGGAATCCAGCCCCAGCATTTT. This translates into CASSIEEGIQPQHF.